This T cell receptor beta chain was obtained from a study of T cells expressing NK-cell markers. Following a re-call of the 5' RACE reads, TCRdb has one entry per CDR3 protein and lacks DNA. The listing records about 110,000 distinct CDR3 sequences. CDR1 SGHTA and CDR2 FQGNSA come from the germline V gene. This CDR3 comprises 16 residues. Source material: blood T cells: a sorted CD56 or NKG2C T cell subset, CD4+ or CD8+ T cells, or bulk PBMC T cells (not recorded which). This sequence originates from a woman between 18 and 69 years old in good health. The chain combines TRBV7-2 with TRBJ2-1; TCRdb reports TRBD2, a call that lacks DNA to check it against. The CDR3 loop is CASSTLAGSSYNEQFF.